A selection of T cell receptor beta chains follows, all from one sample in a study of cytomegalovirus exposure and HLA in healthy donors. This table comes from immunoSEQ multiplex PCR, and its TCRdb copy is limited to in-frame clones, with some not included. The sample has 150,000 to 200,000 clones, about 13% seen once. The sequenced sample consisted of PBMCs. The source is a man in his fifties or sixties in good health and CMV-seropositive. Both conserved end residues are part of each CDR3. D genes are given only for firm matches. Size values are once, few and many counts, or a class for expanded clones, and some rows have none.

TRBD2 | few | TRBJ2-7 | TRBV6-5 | CASSFGLAGGSGEQYF | TGTGCCAGCAGTTTCGGACTAGCGGGGGGTAGCGGGGAGCAGTACTTC
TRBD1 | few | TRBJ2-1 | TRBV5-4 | CASSPGQDRNEQFF | TGTGCCAGCAGCCCTGGACAGGATCGGAATGAGCAGTTCTTC
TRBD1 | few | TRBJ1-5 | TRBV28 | CASSRSGTGEKPQHF | TGTGCCAGCAGTCGATCCGGGACAGGGGAGAAACCCCAGCATTTT
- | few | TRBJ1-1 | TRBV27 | CASSFSGDEAFF | TGTGCCAGCAGTTTTTCAGGGGATGAAGCTTTCTTT
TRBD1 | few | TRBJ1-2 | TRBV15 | CATSRDTGTGPGYTF | TGTGCCACCAGCAGAGACACCGGGACAGGGCCTGGCTACACCTTC
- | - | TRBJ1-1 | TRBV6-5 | CASSYSGSSVAFF | TGTGCCAGCAGTTACTCGGGCAGCTCAGTAGCTTTCTTT
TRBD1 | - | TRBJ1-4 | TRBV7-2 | CASSPRDRREKLFF | TGTGCCAGCAGCCCCCGGGACAGAAGGGAAAAACTGTTTTTT
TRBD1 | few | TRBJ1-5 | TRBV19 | CASNPSTGGFQPQHF | TGTGCCAGTAACCCGTCGACAGGGGGCTTTCAGCCCCAGCATTTT
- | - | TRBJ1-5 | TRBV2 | CASSVQGWHQPQHF | TGTGCCAGCAGTGTTCAGGGGTGGCATCAGCCCCAGCATTTT
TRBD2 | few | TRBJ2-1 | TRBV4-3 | CASSQAPGGAGNEQFF | TGCGCCAGCAGCCAAGCGCCGGGGGGGGCCGGGAATGAGCAGTTCTTC
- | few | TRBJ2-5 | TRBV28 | CASAWSRGTETQYF | TGTGCCAGCGCCTGGTCGCGGGGCACGGAGACCCAGTACTTC
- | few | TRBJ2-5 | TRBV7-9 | CASSLKTGETQYF | TGTGCCAGCAGCTTAAAAACAGGCGAGACCCAGTACTTC
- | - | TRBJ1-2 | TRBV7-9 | CASSRLGGEETF | TGTGCCAGCAGCCGACTTGGAGGTGAGGAGACCTTC
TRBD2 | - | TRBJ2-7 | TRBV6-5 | CASSTRGGEQYF | TGTGCCAGCAGTACGCGGGGGGGCGAGCAGTACTTC
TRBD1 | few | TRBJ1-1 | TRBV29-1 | CSVALTGANTEAFF | TGCAGCGTCGCATTGACAGGGGCGAACACTGAAGCTTTCTTT
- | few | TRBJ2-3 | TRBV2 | CASSAPLETQYF | TGTGCCAGCAGTGCCCCGCTAGAGACGCAGTATTTT
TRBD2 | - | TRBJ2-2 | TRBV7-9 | CASSARLGLEGPGELFF | TGTGCCAGCAGCGCAAGGTTAGGACTAGAAGGTCCCGGGGAGCTGTTTTTT
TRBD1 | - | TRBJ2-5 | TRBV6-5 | CASSYGAGGRETQYF | TGTGCCAGCAGTTACGGGGCAGGGGGCAGGGAGACCCAGTACTTC
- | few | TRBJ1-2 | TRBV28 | CATGGKTVGYTF | TGTGCCACCGGGGGGAAAACGGTTGGCTACACCTTC
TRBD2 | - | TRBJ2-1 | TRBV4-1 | CASSQRLAGAFNEQFF | TGCGCCAGCAGCCAACGACTAGCGGGGGCCTTCAATGAGCAGTTCTTC
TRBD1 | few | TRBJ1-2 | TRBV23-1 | CASSQRGTGREGYTF | TGCGCCAGCAGTCAACGCGGGACAGGGCGGGAGGGCTACACCTTC
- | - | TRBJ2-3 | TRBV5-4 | CASSLPLAGTDTQYF | TGTGCCAGCAGCTTACCGCTAGCCGGCACAGATACGCAGTATTTT
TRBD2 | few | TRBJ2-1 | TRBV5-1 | CASSYLGGDEQFF | TGCGCCAGCAGCTACCTGGGGGGGGATGAGCAGTTCTTC
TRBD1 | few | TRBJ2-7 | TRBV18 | CASSPSLGGRSYEQYF | TGTGCCAGCTCACCAAGTTTAGGGGGCCGTTCCTACGAGCAGTACTTC
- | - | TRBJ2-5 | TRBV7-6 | CASSRAERSAVLKETQYF | TGTGCCAGCAGCCGGGCGGAGCGTAGCGCAGTCCTAAAAGAGACCCAGTACTTC
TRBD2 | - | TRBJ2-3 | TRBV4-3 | CASSQVSGANTDTQYF | TGCGCCAGCAGCCAAGTTAGCGGGGCGAACACAGATACGCAGTATTTT
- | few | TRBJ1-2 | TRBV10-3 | CAISESTANYGYTF | TGTGCCATCAGTGAGTCGACAGCGAACTATGGCTACACCTTC
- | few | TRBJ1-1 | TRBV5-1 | CASSLVAGYGEAFF | TGCGCCAGCAGCTTGGTGGCCGGGTACGGTGAAGCTTTCTTT
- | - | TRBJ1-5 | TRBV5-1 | CASSLDGTAVQSEPQHF | TGCGCCAGCAGCTTGGATGGAACAGCAGTACAATCAGAGCCCCAGCATTTT
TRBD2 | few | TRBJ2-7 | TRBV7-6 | CASSLVGSSSGGEQYF | TGTGCCAGCAGCTTAGTTGGGTCGTCGAGCGGGGGAGAGCAGTACTTC
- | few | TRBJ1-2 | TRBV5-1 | CASSFVAGVDGYTF | TGCGCCAGCAGCTTCGTAGCAGGGGTTGATGGCTACACCTTC
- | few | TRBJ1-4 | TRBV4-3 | CASSLTRTRGSEKLFF | TGCGCCAGCAGCCTCACAAGAACCAGGGGAAGTGAAAAACTGTTTTTT
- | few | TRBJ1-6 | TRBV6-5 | CASSSRTGDSPLHF | TGTGCCAGCAGTTCTCGGACGGGGGATTCACCCCTCCACTTT
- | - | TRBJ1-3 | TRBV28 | CASRIPSGTPGNTIYF | TGTGCCAGCAGAATCCCCTCCGGGACACCTGGAAACACCATATATTTT